The 21 T cell receptor beta chains below come from one sample, sequenced in a study of T-cell memory formation after mild COVID-19. One entry per CDR3 protein, called by TCRdb with MiXCR from the 5' RACE reads. This table has a few hundred thousand distinct CDR3 sequences, 10% appearing once. The specimen sequenced was PBMCs or a T cell subset sorted from them (not recorded which). The source of these receptors is a man younger than 30 who had mild COVID-19 (a few samples of this study predate the infection). Cell type and time point are not known.

The chain links TRBV12-3 or TRBV12-4 to TRBJ1-5; D gene ambiguous. The V end lost 6 bases, the J end lost 4 bases, and 16 bases lay between the germline ends. This CDR3 is 15 amino acids long. This CDR3 reads CASSRAELDNQPQHF. In nucleotides, the CDR3 is TGTGCCAGCAGCCGGGCCGAACTAGATAATCAGCCCCAGCATTTT.

This clonotype came up many times. The chain uses TRBV5-1 and TRBJ1-1; D remains unclear. Germline V CDR1 and CDR2: SGHRS, YFSETQ. This CDR3 spans 14 amino acids. Deletions cut 3 bases from V and 1 base from J, with 10 bases between. Here the CDR3 reads CASSSAASNTEAFF. Written as DNA, the CDR3 is TGCGCCAGCAGCTCGGCGGCATCGAACACTGAAGCTTTCTTT.

This clonotype has at least ten counts. The rearrangement uses TRBV5-1 and TRBJ1-1; 9 nucleotides line up with TRBD1. This CDR3 is 19 amino acids long. Germline CDR1 reads SGHRS; CDR2 reads YFSETQ. J lost 5 bases, V lost 0 bases, and 17 bases had no gene match. The CDR3 DNA reads as TGCGCCAGCAGCTTGGGGGTTATCAGTGCCGGGACAGGGAGGACTGAAGCTTTCTTT. This gives the protein CASSLGVISAGTGRTEAFF. Based on the CDR3 plus reference TRBV5-1 and TRBJ1-1, the full variable domain is KAGVTQTPRYLIKTRGQQVTLSCSPISGHRSVSWYQQTPGQGLQFLFEYFSETQRNKGNFPGRFSGRQFSNSRSEMNVSTLELGDSALYLCASSLGVISAGTGRTEAFFGQGTRLTVV.

This clonotype was seen a few times. The J gene is TRBJ1-4, the V gene TRBV11-2, with D uncertain. The germline gives CDR1 SGHAT, CDR2 FQNNGV. The CDR3 is made up of 13 amino acids. With 5 bases removed from V and 4 bases from J, the gap between germline ends came to 8 bases. The CDR3 sequence is CASSLTLNEKLFF. The CDR3 DNA sequence: TGTGCCAGCAGCCTAACCCTTAATGAAAAACTGTTTTTT.

The rearrangement uses TRBV12-3 or TRBV12-4 and TRBJ2-7, with D possibly matching TRBD1 (5 bases). The V and J ends lost 6 bases and 2 bases respectively, with 8 bases between them. CDR3 length: 12 amino acids. CDR3 protein: CASSDSPYEQYV. The CDR3 DNA sequence: TGTGCCAGCAGCGACAGCCCCTACGAGCAGTACGTC.

There are a few counts of this clonotype. The chain joins TRBV6-5 to TRBJ2-3, with D possibly TRBD2 on 5 matching bases. The CDR3 extends over 16 amino acids. Trimming pared 0 bases from V and 3 bases from J, leaving 13 bases between. CDR1 and CDR2 from the germline V gene are MNHEY and SVGAGI. The CDR3 is CASSYSSRRKTDTQYF. DNA for the CDR3: TGTGCCAGCAGTTACTCCTCCCGGAGGAAGACAGATACGCAGTATTTT.

The gene calls are TRBV7-2 and TRBJ2-7; 12 bases are a match to TRBD2. CDR3 length equals 15 residues. V trimming: 5 bases; J trimming: 3 bases; junction bases outside the gene matches: 5. From germline, CDR1 is SGHTA and CDR2 FQGNSA. The CDR3 DNA reads TGTGCCAGCAGCACTAGCGGGGGGCCCTTCTACGAGCAGTACTTC. It is translated as CASSTSGGPFYEQYF.

This clonotype has a handful of counts. The chain couples TRBV3-1 to TRBJ2-5; the match to TRBD2 covers 12 bases. The CDR3 spans 17 residues. After removal of 0 bases from V and 6 bases from J, the junction contained 8 bases not matched to a gene. Germline assignment: CDR1 LGHDT and CDR2 YNNKEL (reference sequence). CDR3 amino acids: CASSQDRLAGGPQTQYF. CDR3 nucleotides: TGTGCCAGCAGCCAAGATCGGCTAGCGGGGGGGCCACAGACCCAGTACTTC.

V is TRBV30 and J is TRBJ2-5; D is uncertain. CDR1 and CDR2 (germline): GTSNPN, SVGIG (reference sequence). This CDR3 is built from 13 residues. V shed 3 bases and J shed 1 base, with 9 bases lying between them. In DNA, the CDR3 is TGTGCCTGGAGAGACCTTCGCCAAGAGACCCAGTACTTC. It yields the protein CAWRDLRQETQYF.

On this clonotype: The junction and the germline gene differ at one end; a read error may be behind it. DNA for the CDR3: TGTGTCAGCAGTGCTTCGGGGGGGGCCCGTGAGCAGTTCTTC. Translation gives CVSSASGGAREQFF. V and J are TRBV25-1 and TRBJ2-1, with 8 positions matching TRBD2. Germline V CDR1 and CDR2: MGHDK, SYGVNS. This CDR3 has 14 residues.

The table lists this clonotype with many counts. The CDR3 spells CASSVGSIQETQYF. The CDR3 nucleotides are TGCGCCAGCAGCGTGGGCTCTATACAAGAGACCCAGTACTTC. The chain carries TRBV5-1 and TRBJ2-5; the D is unclear. Germline lookup yields CDR1 SGHRS and CDR2 YFSETQ. CDR3 length: 14 amino acids. The V gene lost 4 bases and the J gene lost 2 bases, with 12 bases spanning the gap.

The sample holds many counts of this clonotype. The chain couples TRBV16 to TRBJ1-1; no firm D call. Trimming shortened V by 2 bases and J by 0 bases, and 4 bases separated the two germline ends. This CDR3 has 13 amino acids. Per germline, CDR1 KGHSY and CDR2 FQNENV. The CDR3 DNA is TGTGCCAGCAGCCAAACCTTGAACACTGAAGCTTTCTTT. This gives the protein CASSQTLNTEAFF.

This clonotype occurred a few times. The genes are TRBV6-5 and TRBJ2-2, with a weak D call TRBD1 (7 bases). V shed 2 bases and J shed 5 bases, with 12 bases lying between them. CDR3 size: 15 residues. The germline CDR1 and CDR2 sequences are MNHEY and SVGAGI. Written as DNA, the CDR3 is TGTGCCAGCAGTTACCCCCAGGGGGGAACCGGGGAGCTGTTTTTT. Protein sequence: CASSYPQGGTGELFF.

This clonotype came up a few times. The genes are TRBV6-5 and TRBJ1-2; the match to TRBD1 covers 8 bases. The germline gives CDR1 MNHEY, CDR2 SVGAGI. Trimming cost V 2 bases and J 4 bases; bases outside gene matches: 6. The CDR3 is 15 amino acids. CDR3 protein: CASSYGTGGFYGYTF. The CDR3 region has the DNA TGTGCCAGCAGTTACGGAACAGGGGGATTCTATGGCTACACCTTC.

This chain connects TRBV19 to TRBJ2-7, with 12 bases matching TRBD2. V lost 4 bases and J lost 6; bases outside the gene matches: 7. Germline V lookup: CDR1 LNHDA, CDR2 SQIVND (reference sequence). The CDR3 contains 15 residues. The CDR3 protein is CASSTGLAGFGEQYF. For the CDR3, the DNA is TGTGCCAGTAGTACCGGACTAGCGGGATTCGGCGAGCAGTACTTC.

The chain joins TRBV7-2 to TRBJ2-2; D is ambiguous. Germline CDR1 SGHTA, CDR2 FQGNSA. The CDR3 runs to 16 residues. V shed 6 bases and J shed 0 bases, with 14 bases lying between them. The CDR3 coding sequence is TGTGCCAGCAGACGCAGGCAGCCTGCGAACACCGGGGAGCTGTTTTTT. It is translated as CASRRRQPANTGELFF.

This clonotype was observed a handful of times. The chain recombines TRBV10-3 with TRBJ2-5; D unresolved. From germline, CDR1 is ENHRY and CDR2 SYGVKD. CDR3 length equals 11 residues. V was pared by 5 bases and J by 4 bases, with 5 bases between. The CDR3 sequence: CAISRGETQYF. The CDR3 coding sequence is TGTGCCATCAGTAGAGGAGAGACCCAGTACTTC.

The CDR3 DNA reads TGTGCCAGTAGATGGGACGACTTGAACACTGAAGCTTTCTTT. The encoded protein is CASRWDDLNTEAFF. V is TRBV19 and J is TRBJ1-1; TRBD1 is a possible D gene (5 bases). Germline V CDR1 and CDR2: LNHDA, SQIVND (reference sequence). This CDR3 is 14 amino acids long. V was shortened by 6 bases and J by 0 bases, with 11 bases between the two germline ends.

This clonotype was counted only a few times. The DNA for the CDR3 is TGCGCCAGCAGCACAGGACAGGGGGCGCGGGAGCAGTACGTC. Protein sequence: CASSTGQGAREQYV. This chain uses TRBV5-1 with TRBJ2-7; 11 bases map to TRBD1. The germline V gene has CDR1 SGHRS and CDR2 YFSETQ. The CDR3 totals 14 residues. V gave up 4 bases and J gave up 7 bases; unmatched junction bases: 7.

The gene calls are TRBV2 and TRBJ2-3; D is unresolved. Germline CDR1 reads SNHLY; CDR2 reads FYNNEI. Between the trimmed V and J ends, which lost 4 bases and 4 bases, there was a span of 9 bases. The CDR3 has 13 amino acids. The CDR3 coding sequence is TGTGCCAGCAGTGTTGGGGAACCAGATACGCAGTATTTT. Translating gives CASSVGEPDTQYF.

The V call is TRBV28, the J call TRBJ1-5, with 7 bases fitting TRBD1. V shed 2 bases, J shed 5 bases, and the junction held 15 bases outside the gene matches. The CDR3 runs to 18 residues. Germline V gene lookup returns CDR1 MDHEN and CDR2 SYDVKM. The CDR3 DNA is TGTGCCAGCAGTTTACTAAAAATCGGGACAGCTAGAGATCAGCCCCAGCATTTT. This encodes CASSLLKIGTARDQPQHF.